The 25 T cell receptor beta chains below come from one sample, sequenced in a study of control samples from healthy donors and cancer patients. The assay was immunoSEQ multiplex PCR, and TCRdb's table has in-frame clones only and misses some. The table records 120,000 to 150,000 clones, 90% to 95% of them present only once. The specimen sequenced was blood. The receptor source for this set is a man in his forties or fifties in good health.

V is TRBV3-1 (or the pseudogene TRBV3-2) and J is TRBJ1-1; D ambiguous. The CDR3 consists of 14 residues. Germline CDR1 reads LGHDT; CDR2 reads YNNKEL (reference sequence). Trimming removed 1 base at V and 1 base at J, with 7 bases between. This CDR3 reads CASSQVTENTEAFF. The CDR3 DNA sequence: TGTGCCAGCAGCCAAGTAACCGAGAACACTGAAGCTTTCTTT.

The genes are TRBV7-2 and TRBJ1-1; tentatively, D is TRBD1 (5 bases). The CDR3 consists of 15 residues. Germline V gives CDR1 SGHTA, CDR2 FQGNSA. Trimming took off 5 bases at V and 0 bases at J, with 13 bases between the two ends. CDR3 protein: CASSRRDTMNTEAFF. The CDR3, as DNA: TGTGCCAGCAGCCGCAGGGATACGATGAACACTGAAGCTTTCTTT.

The chain is built from TRBV3-1 (or the pseudogene TRBV3-2) and TRBJ1-1; no definite D call. This CDR3 spans 13 amino acids. Trimming took 1 base from V and 6 from J, leaving 9 bases between them. The germline V gene has CDR1 LGHDT and CDR2 YNNKEL (reference sequence). CDR3 sequence reads: CASSQGTGSEAFF. CDR3 sequence (DNA): TGTGCCAGCAGCCAAGGGACTGGGTCTGAAGCTTTCTTT.

This clone came up once. The chain carries TRBV14 and TRBJ2-2; 10 positions agree with TRBD1. This CDR3 has 16 amino acids. Germline V gene data show CDR1 as SGHDN and CDR2 as FVKESK. With 3 bases clipped from V and 7 bases from J, the junction kept 8 bases outside the gene matches. The chain's CDR3 is CASSQRDRGHDGELFF. The CDR3 DNA reads as TGTGCCAGCAGCCAGCGGGACAGGGGACATGACGGGGAGCTGTTTTTT.

This chain links TRBV29-1 with TRBJ2-7; no definite D call. The ends were cut back, 4 bases at V and 6 bases at J, with 7 bases in the middle. Germline lookup yields CDR1 SQVTM and CDR2 ANQGSEA. This CDR3 has 10 residues. The CDR3 DNA follows: TGCAGCGTTGGAAACCGCGAGCAGTACTTC. This sequence encodes CSVGNREQYF.

About this clone itself: One end of the junction varies from germline; a read error may be responsible. This chain connects TRBV7-7 to TRBJ2-7; D unresolved. CDR1 SSHAT and CDR2 FNYEAQ come from the germline V gene (reference sequence). The CDR3 covers 14 residues. Here the CDR3 reads CASSQDRNTYEQYF. CDR3 sequence (DNA): TGTGCTAGCAGCCAAGACCGAAACACCTACGAGCAGTACTTC.

This sequence joins TRBV18 and TRBJ1-1; no reliable D call. Germline loops: CDR1 KGHSH, CDR2 LQKENI. The germline V and J ends were trimmed by 8 bases and 0 bases, with 16 bases remaining between them. The CDR3 contains 15 residues. CDR3 DNA: TGTGCCAGCCACGGCAGTCAGAACATGAACACTGAAGCTTTCTTT. It is translated as CASHGSQNMNTEAFF.

The chain links TRBV9 to TRBJ1-2, with unresolved D. V was clipped by 0 bases and J by 9 bases, with 9 bases between them. CDR3 length equals 12 residues. The germline V gene encodes CDR1 SGDLS and CDR2 YYNGEE. In DNA, the CDR3 is TGTGCCAGCAGCGTAGCGGATGGGCGCTACACCTTC. This translates into CASSVADGRYTF.

V gene TRBV4-2 combines with J gene TRBJ1-3, with 8 bases lining up with TRBD1. The CDR3 is made up of 17 amino acids. V was pared by 1 base and J by 0 bases, with 5 bases of the junction left unmatched. Germline V gene lookup returns CDR1 LGHNA and CDR2 YNFKEQ. The CDR3 loop reads CASSQVGQGFSGNTIYF. CDR3 DNA sequence: TGTGCCAGCAGCCAAGTAGGACAGGGCTTCTCTGGAAACACCATATATTTT.

V is TRBV10-3 and J is TRBJ1-1; no definite D call. The V end was cut by 1 base, the J end by 1 base, with 7 bases between. The CDR3 totals 14 residues. Germline loops: CDR1 ENHRY, CDR2 SYGVKD. CDR3 region: CAISEFRQNTEAFF. In DNA form, the CDR3 reads TGTGCCATCAGTGAGTTTCGGCAGAACACTGAAGCTTTCTTT.

The chain has TRBV6-4 and TRBJ2-3; 8 bases map to TRBD2. The CDR3 consists of 15 residues. Germline-derived CDR1 and CDR2 are MRHNA and SNTAGT. Trimming removed 2 bases from V and 5 bases from J; junction bases left unmatched: 6. This CDR3 is CASSDGPRGGDTQYF. The CDR3 DNA is TGTGCCAGCAGTGACGGGCCTCGGGGGGGAGATACGCAGTATTTT.

The CDR3 DNA reads as TGCAGCGTTGAAAGGGCAGTGAAACCAAGTTATGGCTACACCTTC. Protein: CSVERAVKPSYGYTF. The V call is TRBV29-1, the J call TRBJ1-2, with D uncertain. Looked up from germline, CDR1 is SQVTM and CDR2 is ANQGSEA. The CDR3 is 15 residues long. The V end was cut by 2 bases, the J end by 5 bases, with 18 bases between.

The V and J genes are TRBV6-5 and TRBJ1-1; 7 bases are shared with TRBD1. CDR3 length: 14 amino acids. Trimming removed 5 bases from V and 2 bases from J; junction bases left unmatched: 5. CDR1 is MNHEY, CDR2 SVGAGI, per germline. The CDR3 nucleotides are TGTGCCAGCAGTCCTCGGGACAGCAACACTGAAGCTTTCTTT. Translated: CASSPRDSNTEAFF.

V is TRBV29-1 and J is TRBJ2-4; the D gene is possibly TRBD1 (6 bases). The CDR3 consists of 12 residues. The V end was cut by 3 bases, the J end by 7 bases, with 10 bases between. Germline assignment: CDR1 SQVTM and CDR2 ANQGSEA. This chain's CDR3 is CSVEGARNIQYF. The CDR3 bases are TGCAGCGTTGAGGGGGCACGGAACATTCAGTACTTC.

This sequence joins TRBV6-8 and TRBJ1-3, with D perhaps matching TRBD1 (6 bases). The CDR3 extends over 13 amino acids. Germline V gene lookup returns CDR1 MNHGY and CDR2 SAAAGT. V lost 7 bases, J lost 0 bases, and 7 bases lay in between. The CDR3 sequence is CASTDSSGNTIYF. CDR3 nucleotide sequence: TGTGCCAGCACGGACAGCTCTGGAAACACCATATATTTT.

The genes are TRBV9 and TRBJ2-5; D remains unclear. Germline-derived CDR1 and CDR2 are SGDLS and YYNGEE. The CDR3 is made up of 16 amino acids. The V end lost 4 bases, the J end lost 1 base, and 17 bases lay between the germline ends. In DNA form, the CDR3 reads TGTGCCAGCAGCCCAACTACCAATTTACCCCAAGAGACCCAGTACTTC. It specifies CASSPTTNLPQETQYF.

This clone was observed a single time. This chain links TRBV15 with TRBJ1-5; D unclear. This CDR3 region has 14 residues. CDR1 and CDR2 from the germline V gene are LNHNV and YYDKDF (reference sequence). Trimming stripped 0 bases from V and 2 bases from J, with 5 bases between. DNA of the CDR3: TGTGCCACCAGCAGAGATATAGGCAATCAGCCCCAGCATTTT. Its translation: CATSRDIGNQPQHF. Full variable domain (outside the CDR3, taken from reference TRBV15 and TRBJ1-5): DAMVIQNPRYQVTQFGKPVTLSCSQTLNHNVMYWYQQKSSQAPKLLFHYYDKDFNNEADTPDNFQSRRPNTSFCFLDIRSPGLGDTAMYLCATSRDIGNQPQHFGDGTRLSIL.

V usage is TRBV5-1 and J usage is TRBJ1-1; D remains unclear. Trimming left V 0 bases short and J 11 bases short, with 17 bases between. The CDR3 loop spans 14 amino acids. Looked up from germline, CDR1 is SGHRS and CDR2 is YFSETQ. The CDR3 sequence is CASSLGPGESGAFF. The CDR3 region has the DNA TGCGCCAGCAGCTTGGGGCCTGGGGAGAGCGGCGCTTTCTTT.

V and J are TRBV6-5 and TRBJ1-3; no clear D gene. The CDR3 loop spans 14 amino acids. Germline CDR1 and CDR2: MNHEY and SVGAGI. CDR3 region: CATNQPGSGNTIYF. The CDR3 DNA is TGTGCGACTAATCAACCGGGCTCTGGAAACACCATATATTTT.

The V call is TRBV28, the J call TRBJ1-1; D is unclear. Germline loops: CDR1 MDHEN, CDR2 SYDVKM. Trimming removed 2 bases at V and 1 base at J, with 11 bases between. The CDR3 length is 15 residues. CDR3 region: CASSLISLSNTEAFF. CDR3 sequence (DNA): TGTGCCAGCAGTTTAATTTCCCTCTCGAACACTGAAGCTTTCTTT.

The V call is TRBV4-3, the J call TRBJ2-7; 8 bases fit TRBD1. The germline CDR1 and CDR2 sequences are LGHNA and YSLEER. This CDR3 has 15 amino acids. Losses at the gene ends were 0 bases for V and 3 bases for J; bases not matched to a gene: 4. CDR3 DNA sequence: TGCGCCAGCAGCCAAGATTCAGGACAGGGCTACGAGCAGTACTTC. Amino acids: CASSQDSGQGYEQYF.

The sample holds one count of this clone. The V and J genes are TRBV7-2 and TRBJ2-7; D uncertain. The CDR3 runs to 14 residues. Germline loops: CDR1 SGHTA, CDR2 FQGNSA. Trimming removed 2 bases at V and 2 bases at J, with 10 bases between. The CDR3 sequence is CASSLYRQPYEQYF. CDR3 nucleotides: TGTGCCAGCAGCTTATATCGCCAGCCCTACGAGCAGTACTTC.

The chain combines TRBV2 with TRBJ2-7; D may be TRBD2 (5 bases). This CDR3 spans 14 amino acids. V lost 4 bases to trimming and J lost 3 bases, with 13 bases between them. Germline values: CDR1 SNHLY, CDR2 FYNNEI. CDR3 nucleotides: TGTGCCAGCAGTGGGACTTTCTCCCACTACGAGCAGTACTTC. It encodes CASSGTFSHYEQYF.

The chain employs TRBV28 and TRBJ2-7, with D possibly being TRBD2 (5 bases). Between the trimmed V and J ends, which lost 9 bases and 7 bases, there was a span of 22 bases. Germline CDR1 reads MDHEN; CDR2 reads SYDVKM. The CDR3 extends over 14 amino acids. CDR3 in amino acids: CASIGPGVTGEQYF. CDR3 coding DNA: TGTGCCAGTATCGGGCCCGGGGTTACTGGGGAGCAGTACTTC. Full variable domain (rest looked up from reference TRBV28 and TRBJ2-7): DVKVTQSSRYLVKRTGEKVFLECVQDMDHENMFWYRQDPGLGLRLIYFSYDVKMKEKGDIPEGYSVSREKKERFSLILESASTNQTSMYLCASIGPGVTGEQYFGPGTRLTVT.

V is TRBV3-1 (or the pseudogene TRBV3-2) and J is TRBJ1-1, with D possibly matching TRBD1 (6 bases). The germline V and J ends were trimmed by 4 bases and 8 bases, with 14 bases remaining between them. This CDR3 is 13 amino acids long. Looked up from germline, CDR1 is LGHDT and CDR2 is YNNKEL (reference sequence). The CDR3 nucleotides are TGTGCCAGCAGCCTACTGAGGGGGACAGAAGCTTTCTTT. Encoded protein: CASSLLRGTEAFF.